The sequence of this TCR beta chain was determined in a study of blood T cell repertoires in COVID-19. Symptom resolution, clearance, or two negative PCRs marked donors in Cohort 3 as recovered. In germline, CDR1 is MGHRA, CDR2 YSYEKL. The ends were cut back, 2 bases at V and 0 bases at J, with 8 bases in the middle. The CDR3 extends over 15 amino acids. The repertoire was sequenced with immunoSEQ multiplex PCR; TCRdb's copy has only in-frame clones and lacks some. The sample contains roughly 380,000 clones, about 87% of which appear only once. This TCR was recovered from a man aged 30 to 45 who had recovered from COVID-19. Source material: PBMCs or T cells enriched from blood (not recorded which). J is TRBJ2-1 and V is TRBV4-1; unclear D gene. CDR3 amino acids: CASSQSPGSYNEQFF. Here the CDR3 DNA reads TGCGCCAGCAGCCAAAGCCCCGGCTCCTACAATGAGCAGTTCTTC.